This T cell receptor beta chain derives from a study of blood T cell repertoires in COVID-19. Method: immunoSEQ multiplex PCR; TCRdb's copy keeps in-frame clones and lacks some. The sample holds about 130,000 clones, around 74% seen once. CDR3 size: 15 residues. Looked up from germline, CDR1 is SGHTS and CDR2 is YDEGEE. Deletions cut 0 bases from V and 1 base from J, with 8 bases between. The sample holds a few counts of this clone. The chain is built from TRBV5-8 and TRBJ1-3; D may be TRBD1 (6 bases). This clonotype was sampled from an elderly man with COVID-19, enrolled during active disease. Input material: peripheral blood. The CDR3 reads CASSLAGESGNTIYF. The CDR3 DNA is TGTGCCAGCAGCTTGGCAGGGGAATCTGGAAACACCATATATTTT.